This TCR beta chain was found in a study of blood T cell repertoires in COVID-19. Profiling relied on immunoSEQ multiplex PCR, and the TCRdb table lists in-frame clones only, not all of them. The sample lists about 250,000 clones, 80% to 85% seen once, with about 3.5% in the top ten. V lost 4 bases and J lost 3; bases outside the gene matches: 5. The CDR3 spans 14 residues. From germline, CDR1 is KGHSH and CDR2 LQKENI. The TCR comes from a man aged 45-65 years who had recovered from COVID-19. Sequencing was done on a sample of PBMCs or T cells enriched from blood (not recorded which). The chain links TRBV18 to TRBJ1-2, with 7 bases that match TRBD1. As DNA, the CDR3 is TGTGCCAGCTCACTTGGGACAGAGTACTATGGCTACACCTTC. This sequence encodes CASSLGTEYYGYTF.